This T cell receptor beta chain was recorded in a study of T cells in Graves' hyperthyroidism and ophthalmopathy (dated by TCRdb to between 2018 and 2021). With respect to the entire study: Peripheral blood was sampled at the time of initial diagnosis, prior to any treatment. To identify TCR V-J signatures that set the groups apart, the researchers used a discovery cohort of about a hundred patients, made up of 43 with Graves' ophthalmopathy and 55 to 65 with stable Graves' hyperthyroidism. Whether ophthalmopathy could be predicted prospectively was tested in an independent validation cohort made up of approximately 19 hyperthyroidism patients plus 17 patients who later progressed to ophthalmopathy. For training and testing, the 80 to 100 patients in the discovery cohort were randomly divided in a 7:3 ratio. In addition, the study compared T-cell repertoires in thyroid tissue and in blood from several Graves' hyperthyroidism patients. Once sampling was done, hyperthyroidism patients were given methimazole at a starting dose of 30 mg daily, whereas ophthalmopathy patients were given high-dose intravenous methylprednisolone. The paper describes TCR Vbeta CDR3 sequencing of 140 or so peripheral blood samples, made up of roughly 40 ophthalmopathy patients, 70 to 75 hyperthyroidism patients and some 17 progressor patients. What the authors observed across the whole study: A 13 V-J signature model separated ophthalmopathy from stable hyperthyroidism, with just over 85% sensitivity and 81.08% specificity in cross-validation and 80%/75% in testing. In validation, the model predicted progression to ophthalmopathy with about 71% sensitivity and roughly 75% specificity, a median of 6.5 months before onset. Sample size was not statistically predetermined, and investigators were not blinded to group allocation. Blood samples also contained most of the expanded thyroid clonotypes (frequency above 0.001), which suggests that blood repertoires may reflect thyroid immune responses.

Concerning this clonotype: Its antigen is not yet known. Base qualities are not provided; no much larger clone lies one nucleotide away.

CDR1 and CDR2, looked up from the germline V gene, are SGHRS and YFSETQ. Including the terminal cysteine and phenylalanine, the CDR3 comprises 13 residues. Here the CDR3 DNA is all that survives: 39 bases in frame from base 1. From V the trimming removes 6 bases and from J it removes 5 bases, while the gene matches leave 5 bases of the junction unaccounted for. The TCR beta CDR3 regions were amplified from RNA transcripts. For the first round of RT-PCR on the TCR CDR3, the HTBI primer set was used together with the Qiagen OneStep RT-PCR kit. Libraries were constructed in a second round of multiplex PCR, after which size selection and purification were performed. Sequencing of the libraries was done on an Illumina HiSeq2000 using paired-end 100 bp reads. On the authors' methods: Raw data were processed with SOAPnuke, discarding reads with adapters, uncalled bases, mean Phred below 15, or no exact constant-primer or identifier match. COPE v1.2.5 was used to merge high-quality paired reads, and clonotypes were defined as unique nucleotide sequences. MiTCR v1.1 was used to align the clonotypes against IMGT TRBV, TRBD and TRBJ reference segments. The analysis included only V-J combinations with a frequency above 0.0001, which together covered roughly 99% of the repertoires. A TCS score was defined as the ratio between F50 (clonal expansion) and ExV (chaos), using BLOSUM62-based TCRdist between CDR3 peptides within each V-J. Welch's t-statistics and random forest reduced around 520 V-J features to some 14, which were used in a naive Bayes classifier (R e1071). The public reads were quality trimmed at Q25 with fastp and then assembled into clones with MiXCR by TCRdb, keeping productive beta chains. Identical CDR3 proteins give one entry, which carries the most common genes and DNA. The V and J calls were not made by the authors but by TCRdb's processing. Within this sample are under 450,000 distinct CDR3 sequences, with 15% to 19% of them counted one time only. The ten largest clones add up to less than 15% of the sample.

Stable Graves' hyperthyroidism was defined as the absence of progression to ophthalmopathy over 18 months of follow-up. The hyperthyroidism patients were between 18 and 65 years old and newly diagnosed, with a disease duration of less than 2 months. Exclusion was applied to patients with uncontrolled infections, other autoimmune diseases, pregnancy or lactation. Diagnoses were established on the basis of clinical symptoms, serum thyroxine and TRAb, thyroid ultrasound, and orbital computed tomography. PBMCs were separated from 7.5 to 10 ml of fresh peripheral blood using Ficoll-Paque density gradient centrifugation. Total RNA was extracted with Trizol reagent, and quality was checked on an Agilent 2100 Bioanalyzer.

The clonotype comes from a woman aged 18-29 years with Graves' hyperthyroidism. In this chain, TRBV5-1 is recombined with TRBJ2-4; the central 7 bases match TRBD1. Sequenced input: blood. The encoded CDR3 is CASTSTGENIQYF. DNA sequence: TGCGCCAGCACTTCCACAGGGGAAAACATTCAGTACTTC.